This is a list of T cell receptor beta chains from one sample in a study of blood T cell repertoires in COVID-19. Sequencing used immunoSEQ multiplex PCR; TCRdb keeps in-frame clones, though not all of them. The sample holds roughly 200,000 clones; 82% are singletons and the top ten take around 8%. Material: peripheral blood. These TCRs come from a woman aged 60-75 years with COVID-19, enrolled during active disease. CDR3s include the opening cysteine and the closing phenylalanine or tryptophan. Each record gives: CDR3 protein, CDR3 DNA, clone size, J gene, V gene, D gene. A D gene is named only where the DNA matches it firmly. Rows give clone size only sometimes, using once, few, many, or a class for an expanded clone.

CDR3aa: CASKASGADTQYF
CDR3nt: TGTGCCAGCAAGGCTAGCGGGGCAGATACGCAGTATTTT
abundance: -
j_gene: TRBJ2-3
v_gene: TRBV6-6
d_gene: TRBD2

CDR3aa: CASSSVGTATYNEQFF
CDR3nt: TGTGCCAGCAGCTCCGTCGGGACAGCTACCTACAATGAGCAGTTCTTC
abundance: -
j_gene: TRBJ2-1
v_gene: TRBV7-3
d_gene: TRBD1

CDR3aa: CASSRDIYQETQYF
CDR3nt: TGCGCCAGCAGCCGGGACATTTACCAAGAGACCCAGTACTTC
abundance: -
j_gene: TRBJ2-5
v_gene: TRBV5-1
d_gene: -

CDR3aa: CASSKSRDRGSGANVLTF
CDR3nt: TGTGCCAGCAGTAAAAGCCGGGACAGGGGCTCTGGGGCCAACGTCCTGACTTTC
abundance: -
j_gene: TRBJ2-6
v_gene: TRBV4-2
d_gene: TRBD1

CDR3aa: CASSWDSMNTEAFF
CDR3nt: TGTGCCAGCAGCTGGGACAGTATGAACACTGAAGCTTTCTTT
abundance: -
j_gene: TRBJ1-1
v_gene: TRBV7-9
d_gene: TRBD1

CDR3aa: CASSQGMRENDYGYTF
CDR3nt: TGTGCCAGCAGCCAAGGGATGAGGGAGAATGACTATGGCTACACCTTC
abundance: -
j_gene: TRBJ1-2
v_gene: TRBV14
d_gene: -

CDR3aa: CASSLDRGRNEQFF
CDR3nt: TGCGCCAGCAGCTTGGACAGGGGGAGGAATGAGCAGTTCTTC
abundance: once
j_gene: TRBJ2-1
v_gene: TRBV5-1
d_gene: TRBD1

CDR3aa: CASSQEPGAVGEQYF
CDR3nt: TGTGCCAGCAGCCAAGAGCCAGGAGCGGTGGGCGAGCAGTACTTC
abundance: -
j_gene: TRBJ2-7
v_gene: TRBV3-1/TRBV3-2
d_gene: -

CDR3aa: CASSLSKNTEAFF
CDR3nt: TGTGCCAGCAGCTTGAGCAAGAACACTGAAGCTTTCTTT
abundance: -
j_gene: TRBJ1-1
v_gene: TRBV5-8
d_gene: -

CDR3aa: CASSLQGTANEKLFF
CDR3nt: TGTGCCAGCAGCCTGCAGGGAACGGCTAATGAAAAACTGTTTTTT
abundance: -
j_gene: TRBJ1-4
v_gene: TRBV5-4
d_gene: -

CDR3aa: CASSRGTGGNTIYF
CDR3nt: TGTGCCAGCAGCCGAGGGACAGGGGGAAACACCATATATTTT
abundance: once
j_gene: TRBJ1-3
v_gene: TRBV14
d_gene: TRBD1

CDR3aa: CASSQSSGQGDF
CDR3nt: TGTGCCAGCTCCCAATCCTCCGGACAGGGTGACTTC
abundance: few
j_gene: TRBJ1-2
v_gene: TRBV18
d_gene: TRBD1

CDR3aa: CASSAEQDQPQHF
CDR3nt: TGTGCCAGCAGCGCCGAACAGGATCAGCCCCAGCATTTT
abundance: -
j_gene: TRBJ1-5
v_gene: TRBV5-4
d_gene: -

CDR3aa: CACRQGNKRLNYGYTF
CDR3nt: TGTGCCTGCCGACAGGGGAACAAACGCCTTAACTATGGCTACACCTTC
abundance: few
j_gene: TRBJ1-2
v_gene: TRBV30
d_gene: TRBD1

CDR3aa: CASSPFGGGMRDEQFF
CDR3nt: TGTGCCAGCAGTCCGTTCGGCGGGGGAATGAGAGATGAGCAGTTCTTC
abundance: -
j_gene: TRBJ2-1
v_gene: TRBV27
d_gene: TRBD2

CDR3aa: CASSQGVRSDTQYF
CDR3nt: TGTGCCAGCAGCCAGGGAGTGAGGTCAGATACGCAGTATTTT
abundance: few
j_gene: TRBJ2-3
v_gene: TRBV14
d_gene: -

CDR3aa: CASSTGTSVSDTQYF
CDR3nt: TGCGCCAGCAGTACCGGGACTAGCGTATCAGATACGCAGTATTTT
abundance: -
j_gene: TRBJ2-3
v_gene: TRBV10-1
d_gene: TRBD2

CDR3aa: CASNVGLAANEQFF
CDR3nt: TGTGCCAGCAACGTTGGACTAGCGGCGAATGAGCAGTTCTTC
abundance: once
j_gene: TRBJ2-1
v_gene: TRBV5-4
d_gene: TRBD2

CDR3aa: CASRFDRGVYEQYF
CDR3nt: TGTGCCAGCAGGTTCGACAGGGGCGTATACGAGCAGTACTTC
abundance: -
j_gene: TRBJ2-7
v_gene: TRBV7-8
d_gene: TRBD1

CDR3aa: CASSPLGGVDTQYF
CDR3nt: TGTGCCAGCAGCCCCCTTGGAGGGGTGGATACGCAGTATTTT
abundance: -
j_gene: TRBJ2-3
v_gene: TRBV9
d_gene: -

CDR3aa: CASSLGTKSPLHF
CDR3nt: TGCGCCAGCAGCTTAGGGACTAAGTCACCCCTCCACTTT
abundance: -
j_gene: TRBJ1-6
v_gene: TRBV5-1
d_gene: -

CDR3aa: CATSDSLYRGHGYTF
CDR3nt: TGTGCCACCAGTGATTCCTTATACAGGGGGCATGGCTACACCTTC
abundance: -
j_gene: TRBJ1-2
v_gene: TRBV24-1
d_gene: TRBD1

CDR3aa: CASSLPEETQYF
CDR3nt: TGCGCCAGCAGCTTGCCTGAAGAGACCCAGTACTTC
abundance: -
j_gene: TRBJ2-5
v_gene: TRBV5-1
d_gene: -

CDR3aa: CASTAGNTIYF
CDR3nt: TGTGCCAGCACGGCTGGAAACACCATATATTTT
abundance: -
j_gene: TRBJ1-3
v_gene: TRBV12-3/TRBV12-4
d_gene: -

CDR3aa: CASSVGAGGSSEQFF
CDR3nt: TGTGCCAGCAGCGTAGGGGCGGGAGGGTCCAGTGAGCAGTTCTTC
abundance: -
j_gene: TRBJ2-1
v_gene: TRBV9
d_gene: TRBD2

CDR3aa: CASSKSSGAQETQYF
CDR3nt: TGCGCCAGCAGCAAGTCTAGCGGGGCACAAGAGACCCAGTACTTC
abundance: -
j_gene: TRBJ2-5
v_gene: TRBV5-1
d_gene: TRBD2

CDR3aa: CSVRDTHTEAFF
CDR3nt: TGCAGCGTACGGGACACCCACACTGAAGCTTTCTTT
abundance: -
j_gene: TRBJ1-1
v_gene: TRBV29-1
d_gene: -

CDR3aa: CASSSINSNQPQHF
CDR3nt: TGTGCCAGCAGTTCCATCAATAGCAATCAGCCCCAGCATTTT
abundance: -
j_gene: TRBJ1-5
v_gene: TRBV28
d_gene: -

CDR3aa: CASSPSTGSSNQPQHF
CDR3nt: TGTGCCAGCTCACCTTCGACAGGGTCTAGCAATCAGCCCCAGCATTTT
abundance: -
j_gene: TRBJ1-5
v_gene: TRBV18
d_gene: TRBD1

CDR3aa: CASAPGQPYTEAFF
CDR3nt: TGTGCCAGCGCCCCGGGACAGCCTTACACTGAAGCTTTCTTT
abundance: -
j_gene: TRBJ1-1
v_gene: TRBV14
d_gene: TRBD1

CDR3aa: CASRSLADRSSYEQYF
CDR3nt: TGTGCCAGCAGGAGTTTGGCCGACAGGAGCTCCTACGAGCAGTACTTC
abundance: -
j_gene: TRBJ2-7
v_gene: TRBV27
d_gene: -

CDR3aa: CASSTGLAGQETQYF
CDR3nt: TGCGCCAGCAGCACGGGACTAGCGGGGCAAGAGACCCAGTACTTC
abundance: -
j_gene: TRBJ2-5
v_gene: TRBV5-1
d_gene: TRBD2